The clone carrying this T cell receptor (beta chain) came up a few times. What it binds is not known. This specimen comes from a study of T-cell reconstitution after alpha-beta-depleted transplantation in children. Study-level points and caveats: Some patients' high day-60 TCRbeta diversity was attributed to recipient cells surviving conditioning.

Preparing the TCRbeta library involved the use of unique molecular identifiers. TCRdb ran MiXCR on the PCR reads and lists one entry per CDR3 protein. The sample gives 200,000 or so distinct CDR3 sequences, about 6.6% of which show up once; less than 7% is in the top ten. Losses at the gene ends were 3 bases for V and 8 bases for J; bases not matched to a gene: 2. The CDR3 runs to 14 residues. Germline CDR1 reads LNHDA; CDR2 reads SQIVND (reference sequence). The source was PBMCs, collected before TCRalphabeta/CD19-depleted stem cell transplant. The V gene is TRBV19, the J gene TRBJ2-1; 12 bases line up with TRBD2. This TCR derives from a boy younger than 10 with acute lymphoblastic leukemia, due to receive a stem cell transplant. The CDR3 nucleotides read TGTGCCAGTAGTATGGCTAGCGGGAGGGATGAGCAGTTCTTC. Amino acids: CASSMASGRDEQFF.